This TCR beta chain stems from a study of cytomegalovirus exposure and HLA in healthy donors. The study's findings and limits: There were some public TCRs occurring in many donors, but most TCR sequences were rare. Data from an earlier analysis indicated that most TCR beta V segments were productive either about 90% or about 30% of the time.

The PCR employed 60 Vbeta primers together with 13 Jbeta primers. TCRdb's copy holds only in-frame clones and misses some; the assay was immunoSEQ multiplex PCR. The sample includes about 200,000 clones. The V gene's germline CDR1 is GTSNPN and CDR2 SVGIG (reference sequence). This CDR3 is built from 17 residues. V was clipped by 1 base and J by 4 bases; unmatched bases: 10. Healthy bone marrow donors made up the cohort. Unrecorded immune exposure was likely among donors, who were nominally healthy when sampled. In the case of this clone: Its antigen remains unidentified.

The source is a boy younger than 18 in good health and CMV-seronegative. The sample was PBMCs. This chain connects TRBV30 to TRBJ2-3; 11 bases agree with TRBD2. This CDR3 is CAWSASRLAGSADTQYF. As DNA, the CDR3 is TGTGCCTGGAGTGCGTCCAGACTAGCGGGATCTGCAGATACGCAGTATTTT.